The present T cell receptor (beta chain) was sequenced within a study of blood T cell repertoires in COVID-19 (dated by TCRdb to about 2020). With regard to the full study: Collaborator samples came from the United States, Italy and Spain and covered acute and convalescent phases of COVID-19. Nearly every sample came with metadata listing a de-identified subject ID, COVID-19 status, age in years and sex. Where available, HLA class I and class II types were obtained from metadata supplied by the sample provider rather than from assay-based typing. Subjects who had been exposed to COVID-19, were actively infected with it, or had recovered from it provided the deeply sampled blood TCRbeta repertoires that made up the dataset. The repertoires were made available in a free public database intended to serve as a resource for research on the immune response to SARS-CoV-2. The material from the prospective study consisted of cDNA or gDNA derived from T cells, B-cell-depleted T cells, or PBMCs. Samples came from the ongoing ImmuneRACE study (first 160 participants) plus 1,254 subjects from 6 global collaborators.

Collaborating institutions collected whole blood in K2EDTA tubes following their own protocols. For TCRbeta analysis, collaborators shipped samples as frozen whole blood, isolated PBMCs, or DNA extracted from either of those sample types. Of note for this clone: The antigen it recognizes is unknown. One base away there is no much larger clone; base qualities are not given.

What the research found in general, with its limitations: The quantity of clinical and demographic metadata differed by source and by participant and was supplied without curation.

TCRbeta CDR3 regions were amplified from genomic DNA using the immunoSEQ Assay, a bias-controlled multiplex PCR. From the authors' description of their analysis: The number of nucleated cells in each sample was estimated from the amplification of reference gene primers within the assay. Sequence reads were collapsed and filtered to measure the absolute abundance of every unique TCRbeta CDR3 rearrangement. For each sample, productive Simpson clonality was calculated as the square root of Simpson's diversity index over productive rearrangements. TCRdb took this table from immuneACCESS and kept in-frame rearrangements with V and J called. Such tables lack part of the clones; where checked against another copy, unresolved V genes explain under half of the gap, and the rest is unexplained. That table gives V, J and clone size, and the DNA gave D and trimming. The sample table holds tens of thousands of clones, of which around 91% were seen once. Around 9% of the sample goes to the ten largest clones.

Its CDR3 holds 13 amino acids, cysteine through phenylalanine. The only DNA kept is the CDR3, 39 bases in frame from the first base. As encoded in the germline V gene, CDR1 is MNHEY while CDR2 is SVGAGI. The junction carries 13 bases between V and J, which are trimmed by 6 bases and 5 bases respectively. Sequences were obtained from peripheral blood. The sequence was collected from a human donor in a cohort sampled during active COVID-19. Rearrangement joined TRBV6-5 to TRBJ1-2, and the D gene may be TRBD1, 6 bases matching. The CDR3 amino acid sequence is: CASSKPGEYGYTF. The nucleotide sequence is given as TGTGCCAGCAGCAAACCAGGGGAATATGGCTACACCTTC.